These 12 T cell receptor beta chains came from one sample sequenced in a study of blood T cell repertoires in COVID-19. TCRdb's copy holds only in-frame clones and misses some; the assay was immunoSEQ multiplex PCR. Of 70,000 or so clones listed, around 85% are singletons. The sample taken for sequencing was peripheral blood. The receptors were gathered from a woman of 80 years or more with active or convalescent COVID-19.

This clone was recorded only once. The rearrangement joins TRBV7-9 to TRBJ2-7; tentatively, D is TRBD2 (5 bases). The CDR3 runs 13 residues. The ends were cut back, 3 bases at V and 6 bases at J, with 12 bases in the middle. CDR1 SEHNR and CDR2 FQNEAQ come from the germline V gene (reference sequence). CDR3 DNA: TGTGCCAGCAGCTTTGACGGAACTAGCGAGCAGTACTTC. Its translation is CASSFDGTSEQYF.

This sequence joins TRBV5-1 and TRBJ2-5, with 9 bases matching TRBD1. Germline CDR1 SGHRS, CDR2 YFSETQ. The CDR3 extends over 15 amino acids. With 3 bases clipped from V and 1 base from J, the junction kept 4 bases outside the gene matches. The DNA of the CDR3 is TGCGCCAGCAGCTCACAGACAGGGGGCCAAGAGACCCAGTACTTC. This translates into CASSSQTGGQETQYF.

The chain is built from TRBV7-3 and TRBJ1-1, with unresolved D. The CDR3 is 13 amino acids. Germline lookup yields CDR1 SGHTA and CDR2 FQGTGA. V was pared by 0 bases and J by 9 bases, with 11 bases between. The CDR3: CASSLTVGDKAFF. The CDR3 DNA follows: TGTGCCAGCAGCTTAACGGTCGGGGATAAAGCTTTCTTT. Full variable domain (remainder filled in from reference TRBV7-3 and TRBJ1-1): GAGVSQTPSNKVTEKGKYVELRCDPISGHTALYWYRQSLGQGPEFLIYFQGTGAADDSGLPNDRFFAVRPEGSVSTLKIQRTERGDSAVYLCASSLTVGDKAFFGQGTRLTVV.

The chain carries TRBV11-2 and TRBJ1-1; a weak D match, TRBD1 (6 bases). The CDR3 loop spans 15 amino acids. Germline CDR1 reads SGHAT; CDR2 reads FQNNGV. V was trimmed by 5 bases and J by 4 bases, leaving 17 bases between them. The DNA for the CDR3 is TGTGCCAGCAGCGGCAGGGGCCGGGCCAGCACTGAAGCTTTCTTT. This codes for CASSGRGRASTEAFF.

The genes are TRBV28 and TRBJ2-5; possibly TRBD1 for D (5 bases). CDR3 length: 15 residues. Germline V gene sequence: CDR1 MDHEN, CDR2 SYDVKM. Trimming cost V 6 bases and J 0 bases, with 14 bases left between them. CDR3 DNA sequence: TGTGCCAGCAGCTCAAGGACATCGTACCAAGAGACCCAGTACTTC. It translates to CASSSRTSYQETQYF.

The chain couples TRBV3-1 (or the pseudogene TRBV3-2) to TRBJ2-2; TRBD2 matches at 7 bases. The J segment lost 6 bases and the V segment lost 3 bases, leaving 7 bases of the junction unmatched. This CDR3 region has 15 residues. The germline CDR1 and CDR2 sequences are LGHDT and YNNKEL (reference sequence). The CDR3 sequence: CASSHRGEEAGELFF. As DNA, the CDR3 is TGTGCCAGCAGCCATCGGGGGGAGGAGGCCGGGGAGCTGTTTTTT.

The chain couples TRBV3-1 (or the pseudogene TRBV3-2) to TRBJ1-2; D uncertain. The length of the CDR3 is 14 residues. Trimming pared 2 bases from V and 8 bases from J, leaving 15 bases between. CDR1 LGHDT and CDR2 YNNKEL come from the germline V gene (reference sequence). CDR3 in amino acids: CASSQRSRYEGYTF. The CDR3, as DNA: TGTGCCAGCAGCCAACGGAGCCGTTATGAGGGCTACACCTTC.

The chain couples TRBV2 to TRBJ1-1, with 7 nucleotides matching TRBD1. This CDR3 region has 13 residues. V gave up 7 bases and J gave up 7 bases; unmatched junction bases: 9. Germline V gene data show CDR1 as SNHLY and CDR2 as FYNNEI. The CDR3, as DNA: TGTGCCAGCATAGGACAGGACAGAGGTGAAGCTTTCTTT. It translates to CASIGQDRGEAFF.

The CDR3 region has the DNA TGTGCCAGCAGCTTAGTACGGGGGTTCACAGATACGCAGTATTTT. Translated: CASSLVRGFTDTQYF. The chain couples TRBV11-2 to TRBJ2-3, with TRBD2 as a possible D gene (6 bases). The germline V gene encodes CDR1 SGHAT and CDR2 FQNNGV. CDR3 length: 15 residues. With 1 base removed from V and 2 bases from J, the gap between germline ends came to 10 bases.

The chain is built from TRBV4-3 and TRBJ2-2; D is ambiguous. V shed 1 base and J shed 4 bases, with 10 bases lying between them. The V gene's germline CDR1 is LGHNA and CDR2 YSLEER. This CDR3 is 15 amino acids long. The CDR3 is CASSQVEGVTGELFF. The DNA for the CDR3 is TGCGCCAGCAGCCAAGTCGAAGGAGTCACCGGGGAGCTGTTTTTT.

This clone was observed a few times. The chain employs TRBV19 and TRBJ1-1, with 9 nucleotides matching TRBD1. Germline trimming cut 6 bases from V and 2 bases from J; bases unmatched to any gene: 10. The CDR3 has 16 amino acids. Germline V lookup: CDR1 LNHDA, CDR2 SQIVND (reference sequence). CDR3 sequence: CASSKNTGQGNTEAFF. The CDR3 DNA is TGTGCCAGTAGCAAAAATACGGGACAGGGAAACACTGAAGCTTTCTTT.

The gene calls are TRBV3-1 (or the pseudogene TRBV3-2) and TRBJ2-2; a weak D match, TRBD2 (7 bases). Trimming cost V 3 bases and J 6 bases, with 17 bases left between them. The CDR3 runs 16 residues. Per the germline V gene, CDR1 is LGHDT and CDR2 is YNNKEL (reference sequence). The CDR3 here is CASSQGGASWAGELFF. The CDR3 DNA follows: TGTGCCAGCAGCCAGGGGGGGGCTAGCTGGGCCGGGGAGCTGTTTTTT.